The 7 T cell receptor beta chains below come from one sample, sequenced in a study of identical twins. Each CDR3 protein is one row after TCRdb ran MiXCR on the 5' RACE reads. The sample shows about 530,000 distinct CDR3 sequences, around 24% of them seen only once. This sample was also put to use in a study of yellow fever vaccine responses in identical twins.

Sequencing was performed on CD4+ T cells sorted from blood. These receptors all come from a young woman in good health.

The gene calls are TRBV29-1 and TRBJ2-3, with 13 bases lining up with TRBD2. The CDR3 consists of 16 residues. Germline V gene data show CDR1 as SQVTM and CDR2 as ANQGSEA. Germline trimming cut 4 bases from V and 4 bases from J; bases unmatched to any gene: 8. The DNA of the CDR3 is TGCAGCGTTGTCCGACTAGCGGGGGGAGGGGCAGATACGCAGTATTTT. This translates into CSVVRLAGGGADTQYF.

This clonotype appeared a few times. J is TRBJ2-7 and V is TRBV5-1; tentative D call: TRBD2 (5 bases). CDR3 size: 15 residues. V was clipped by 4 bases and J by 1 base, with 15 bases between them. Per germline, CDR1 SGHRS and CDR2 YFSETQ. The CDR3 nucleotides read TGCGCCAGCAGCCCCGTCCCGGGAACTTCCTACGAGCAGTACTTC. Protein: CASSPVPGTSYEQYF.

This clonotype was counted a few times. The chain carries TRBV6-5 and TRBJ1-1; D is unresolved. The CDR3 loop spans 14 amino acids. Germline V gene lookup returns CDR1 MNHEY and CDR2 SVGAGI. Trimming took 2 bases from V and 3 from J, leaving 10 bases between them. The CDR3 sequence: CASSYVSGYTEAFF. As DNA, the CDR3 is TGTGCCAGCAGTTACGTTTCGGGGTACACTGAAGCTTTCTTT.

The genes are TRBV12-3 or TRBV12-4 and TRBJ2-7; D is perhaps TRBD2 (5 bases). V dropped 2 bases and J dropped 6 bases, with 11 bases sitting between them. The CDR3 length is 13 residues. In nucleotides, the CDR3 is TGTGCCAGCAGTTTAAGACGAGGAGGCGAGCAGTACGTC. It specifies CASSLRRGGEQYV.

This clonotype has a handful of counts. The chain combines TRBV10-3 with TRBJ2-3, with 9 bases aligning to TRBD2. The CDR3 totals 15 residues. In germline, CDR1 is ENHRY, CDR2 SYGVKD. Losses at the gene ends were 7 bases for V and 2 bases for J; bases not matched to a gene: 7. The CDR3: CAINPGLANTDTQYF. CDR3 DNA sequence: TGTGCCATCAATCCGGGACTAGCCAACACAGATACGCAGTATTTT.

The CDR3 DNA reads as TGTGCCAGCAGCCAAGCGTATTCGCCCACAGATACGCAGTATTTT. As protein: CASSQAYSPTDTQYF. The chain recombines TRBV3-1 with TRBJ2-3; unclear D gene. Looked up from germline, CDR1 is LGHDT and CDR2 is YNNKEL (reference sequence). The CDR3 sequence is 15 residues long. The V gene lost 1 base and the J gene lost 2 bases, with 10 bases spanning the gap.

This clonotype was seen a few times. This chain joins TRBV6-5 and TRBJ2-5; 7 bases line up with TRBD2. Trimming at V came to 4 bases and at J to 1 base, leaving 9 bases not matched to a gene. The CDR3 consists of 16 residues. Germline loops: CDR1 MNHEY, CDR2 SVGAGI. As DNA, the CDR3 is TGTGCCAGCAGTTCCGCTTTGGGAGGGCGCCAAGAGACCCAGTACTTC. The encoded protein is CASSSALGGRQETQYF.